One TCR beta chain is described in this entry. What it binds is unknown. The data were obtained in a study of CD8 T cells in ankylosing spondylitis. CDR3 length: 12 residues. CDR1 and CDR2 from the germline V gene are GTSNPN and SVGIG (reference sequence). The V and J ends lost 0 bases and 8 bases respectively, with 7 bases between them. Researchers built TCR beta libraries using quantitative 5'-RACE with molecular barcodes. TCRdb itself ran the 5' RACE reads through MiXCR, one entry per CDR3 protein. Of some 140,000 distinct CDR3 sequences in the sample, 7% to 8% were seen once. Study outcomes and limitations: Apparently characteristic of ankylosing spondylitis blood was a TCR beta motif (fewer than ten highly homologous variants). According to the report, clones linked to the disease were significantly enriched in matched synovial fluid samples taken from ankylosing spondylitis patients.

The sample taken for sequencing was blood, either unsorted or a sorted T cell fraction (not recorded which). The chain has TRBV30 and TRBJ1-4; D is undetermined. This receptor was identified in a female donor with ankylosing spondylitis or in good health (not recorded which). CDR3 sequence reads: CAWSVRREKLFF. The DNA of the CDR3 is TGTGCCTGGAGTGTAAGGAGGGAAAAACTGTTTTTT.